What follows are 32 T cell receptor beta chains derived from one specimen sequenced in a study of T cell responses to AZD1222 COVID-19 vaccine. Profiling relied on immunoSEQ multiplex PCR, and the TCRdb table lists in-frame clones only, not all of them. The sample includes over 150,000 clones, around nine tenths seen only once; the top ten take around 4.5%. The material was peripheral blood, obtained 28 days after the second AZD1222 dose. The receptors come from an adult who received the AZD1222 COVID-19 vaccine.

The CDR3 DNA reads TGTGCCAGCAGGGGCGGGACCGAGCAGTTCTTC. Protein product: CASRGGTEQFF. The gene calls are TRBV27 and TRBJ2-1; D perhaps matches TRBD2 (6 bases). CDR3 length equals 11 residues. Between the trimmed V and J ends, which lost 6 bases and 10 bases, there was a span of 10 bases. The germline V gene has CDR1 MNHEY and CDR2 SMNVEV (reference sequence).

The chain joins TRBV7-9 to TRBJ1-1; D gene unclear. CDR1 and CDR2 (germline): SEHNR, FQNEAQ (reference sequence). The V and J ends lost 3 bases and 1 base respectively, with 12 bases between them. The CDR3 extends over 15 amino acids. The CDR3 spells CASSFYTLSNTEAFF. The DNA for the CDR3 is TGTGCCAGCAGCTTTTACACTCTTTCGAACACTGAAGCTTTCTTT.

The chain uses TRBV9 and TRBJ1-1; 10 positions match TRBD1. The J segment lost 7 bases and the V segment lost 3 bases, leaving 9 bases of the junction unmatched. Germline CDR1 is SGDLS and CDR2 is YYNGEE. This CDR3 is built from 15 residues. The CDR3 DNA is TGTGCCAGCAGCGCCCCGGGACAGGGGAAGAGTGAAGCTTTCTTT. It codes for CASSAPGQGKSEAFF.

This clone came up once. An end of the junction differs from the germline gene, which may be a read error. This chain joins TRBV12-3 or TRBV12-4 and TRBJ1-2; the D is unclear. The CDR3 runs to 11 residues. As DNA, the CDR3 is TGTGCCAGCAGCGAAACCGGGCCTGCTGCCTTC. Translated: CASSETGPAAF.

This rearrangement joins TRBV7-9 to TRBJ1-4; D is perhaps TRBD1 (5 bases). Trimming removed 4 bases at V and 6 bases at J, with 12 bases between. The CDR3 sequence is 14 residues long. The germline V gene encodes CDR1 SEHNR and CDR2 FQNEAQ (reference sequence). The CDR3 loop is CASSSVGGHEKLFF. The CDR3 nucleotides are TGTGCCAGCAGCTCGGTCGGGGGTCATGAAAAACTGTTTTTT.

The chain recombines TRBV5-1 with TRBJ1-4; TRBD1 might be the D (6 bases). Germline CDR1 SGHRS, CDR2 YFSETQ. Trimming pared 1 base from V and 5 bases from J, leaving 12 bases between. CDR3 length: 15 residues. The CDR3 DNA sequence: TGCGCCAGCAGCTTGTCAGGGGCGGTAAATGAAAAACTGTTTTTT. Its translation: CASSLSGAVNEKLFF.

In its sample, this clone was seen a few times. V usage is TRBV30 and J usage is TRBJ1-2, with D possibly being TRBD1 (5 bases). CDR3 length equals 12 residues. The V and J ends lost 2 bases and 3 bases respectively, with 7 bases between them. Per germline, CDR1 GTSNPN and CDR2 SVGIG (reference sequence). CDR3 amino acids: CAWSSGYYGYTF. As DNA, the CDR3 is TGTGCCTGGAGTTCAGGGTACTATGGCTACACCTTC.

This clone was seen a single time. The V gene is TRBV5-5, the J gene TRBJ2-5; TRBD2 is a possible D gene (6 bases). Looked up from germline, CDR1 is SGHKS and CDR2 is YYEKEE (reference sequence). The germline V and J ends were trimmed by 4 bases and 7 bases, with 17 bases remaining between them. The CDR3 is 14 residues long. This chain's CDR3 is CASSDAGTPATQYF. In DNA form, the CDR3 reads TGTGCCAGCAGCGACGCCGGGACTCCGGCGACCCAGTACTTC.

Note on this clone: Mismatch with germline at one junction end may stem from a read error. The V and J genes are TRBV6-6 and TRBJ2-7, with 11 bases aligning to TRBD2. Germline V gene lookup returns CDR1 MNHNY and CDR2 SVGAGI (reference sequence). This CDR3 spans 12 amino acids. CDR3 coding DNA: TGTGCCAGCAGTTCCCTAGCGGGGGGCCTCTATTTC. Encoded protein: CASSSLAGGLYF.

The V call is TRBV4-3, the J call TRBJ1-3; D is uncertain. This CDR3 comprises 15 residues. Germline CDR1 reads LGHNA; CDR2 reads YSLEER. Trimming cost V 0 bases and J 4 bases, with 10 bases left between them. CDR3 nucleotide sequence: TGCGCCAGCAGCCAAGAGCCCACGACCGGAAACACCATATATTTT. This codes for CASSQEPTTGNTIYF.

CDR3 bases: TGCGCCAGCAGCTTGTATTCAGAGGGTAACTATGGCTACACCTTC. Its protein is CASSLYSEGNYGYTF. V and J are TRBV5-1 and TRBJ1-2; D is undetermined. Trimming stripped 1 base from V and 1 base from J, with 11 bases between. Germline CDR1 reads SGHRS; CDR2 reads YFSETQ. This CDR3 has 15 amino acids. Combining the CDR3 with reference TRBV5-1 and TRBJ1-2 gives the whole variable domain KAGVTQTPRYLIKTRGQQVTLSCSPISGHRSVSWYQQTPGQGLQFLFEYFSETQRNKGNFPGRFSGRQFSNSRSEMNVSTLELGDSALYLCASSLYSEGNYGYTFGSGTRLTVV.

This chain joins TRBV4-2 and TRBJ2-7, with 12 bases fitting TRBD1. CDR3 size: 15 residues. CDR1 LGHNA and CDR2 YNFKEQ come from the germline V gene. Germline trimming cut 3 bases from V and 9 bases from J; bases unmatched to any gene: 9. CDR3 nucleotides: TGTGCCAGCAGCCAGGAGGGACAGGGGGCTTTATGGCAGTACTTC. Amino acid sequence: CASSQEGQGALWQYF.

This clone was recorded only once. The chain uses TRBV4-3 and TRBJ1-2, with D possibly being TRBD1 (6 bases). V dropped 0 bases and J dropped 4 bases, with 15 bases sitting between them. Germline CDR1 LGHNA, CDR2 YSLEER. The CDR3 is made up of 16 amino acids. CDR3 sequence (DNA): TGCGCCAGCAGCCAAGATCTTGGACAGTTAGGCTATGGCTACACCTTC. Protein product: CASSQDLGQLGYGYTF.

The CDR3 spells CASGLVQTGPNTEAFF. The CDR3 DNA follows: TGTGCTAGTGGTTTGGTACAGACAGGACCCAACACTGAAGCTTTCTTT. The V gene is TRBV12-5, the J gene TRBJ1-1; D might be TRBD1 (6 bases). Trimming took off 0 bases at V and 2 bases at J, with 13 bases between the two ends. CDR1 is LGHNT and CDR2 is FRNRAP in the germline V gene. The length of the CDR3 is 16 residues.

The chain employs TRBV15 and TRBJ1-4; TRBD1 might be the D (5 bases). The CDR3 totals 15 residues. Deletions cut 5 bases from V and 8 bases from J, with 18 bases between. Looked up from germline, CDR1 is LNHNV and CDR2 is YYDKDF (reference sequence). The CDR3, as DNA: TGTGCCACCAGCTACGCACAGGCCGGTCGGGAAAAACTGTTTTTT. Protein sequence: CATSYAQAGREKLFF.

This sequence joins TRBV3-1 (or the pseudogene TRBV3-2) and TRBJ1-6; D gene unclear. Germline V gives CDR1 LGHDT, CDR2 YNNKEL (reference sequence). The germline V and J ends were trimmed by 4 bases and 8 bases, with 12 bases remaining between them. There are 14 residues in the CDR3. DNA for the CDR3: TGTGCCAGCAGCCCTCCGGAGATCTATTCACCCCTCCACTTT. It codes for CASSPPEIYSPLHF.

The V call is TRBV6-5, the J call TRBJ1-5; D might be TRBD1 (6 bases). This CDR3 contains 13 residues. The V end lost 2 bases, the J end lost 4 bases, and 6 bases lay between the germline ends. Germline values: CDR1 MNHEY, CDR2 SVGAGI. In DNA form, the CDR3 reads TGTGCCAGCAGTTACGGACAGAATCAGCCCCAGCATTTT. It codes for CASSYGQNQPQHF.

The J gene is TRBJ1-1, the V gene TRBV27, with D possibly matching TRBD1 (6 bases). The CDR3 is made up of 14 amino acids. Trimming took off 5 bases at V and 0 bases at J, with 10 bases between the two ends. In germline, CDR1 is MNHEY, CDR2 SMNVEV (reference sequence). The DNA of the CDR3 is TGTGCCAGCAGTGCCTACAGGGTGAACACTGAAGCTTTCTTT. Its translation is CASSAYRVNTEAFF.

The CDR3 region is CASSQGVSGGQETQYF. CDR3 DNA sequence: TGTGCCAGCAGCCAAGGGGTTAGCGGGGGGCAAGAGACCCAGTACTTC. The chain has TRBV4-2 and TRBJ2-5, with TRBD2 identical over 10 bases. The germline CDR1 and CDR2 sequences are LGHNA and YNFKEQ. This CDR3 has 16 residues. The ends lost 1 base at V and 2 bases at J; junction bases unmatched: 4.

The chain joins TRBV7-9 to TRBJ1-1, with 10 bases aligning to TRBD1. V lost 11 bases, J lost 4 bases, and 10 bases stayed unmatched. Germline V gives CDR1 SEHNR, CDR2 FQNEAQ (reference sequence). The CDR3 runs to 14 residues. Written as DNA, the CDR3 is TGTGCCCCCCGCCCGCGGACAGGGGGCACTGAAGCTTTCTTT. This encodes CAPRPRTGGTEAFF.

The chain carries TRBV6-5 and TRBJ1-1; 7 bases match TRBD1. Trimming took 5 bases from V and 8 from J; bases not matched to a gene: 14. The germline V gene has CDR1 MNHEY and CDR2 SVGAGI. The CDR3 loop spans 15 amino acids. DNA of the CDR3: TGTGCCAGCAGTCTACTAGGGGGCGGTCGGGCCGAAGCTTTCTTT. Translating gives CASSLLGGGRAEAFF.

The chain combines TRBV27 with TRBJ2-5; D is perhaps TRBD2 (6 bases). V lost 8 bases to trimming and J lost 5 bases, with 15 bases between them. Germline loops: CDR1 MNHEY, CDR2 SMNVEV (reference sequence). The CDR3 extends over 13 amino acids. CDR3 loop: CASSPRRGETQYF. In DNA form, the CDR3 reads TGTGCCAGCTCACCCCGCCGGGGGGAGACCCAGTACTTC.

This CDR3 is CASSQDGLWAGELFF. CDR3 in DNA: TGCGCCAGCAGCCAAGATGGGCTGTGGGCCGGGGAGCTGTTTTTT. J is TRBJ2-2 and V is TRBV4-1; D is unclear. Germline V CDR1 and CDR2: MGHRA, YSYEKL. The ends were cut back, 0 bases at V and 6 bases at J, with 11 bases in the middle. This CDR3 spans 15 amino acids.

The chain employs TRBV4-2 and TRBJ2-1; 8 nucleotides line up with TRBD2. Germline trimming cut 6 bases from V and 9 bases from J; bases unmatched to any gene: 10. The V gene's germline CDR1 is LGHNA and CDR2 YNFKEQ. The CDR3 is 14 residues long. CDR3 loop: CASSSAGGVGEQFF. The CDR3 coding sequence is TGTGCCAGCAGTTCCGCCGGGGGGGTGGGTGAGCAGTTCTTC.

The chain has TRBV25-1 and TRBJ1-3; perhaps TRBD1 as D (5 bases). V was trimmed by 3 bases and J by 5 bases, leaving 14 bases between them. CDR1 and CDR2 (germline): MGHDK, SYGVNS. The CDR3 contains 15 residues. DNA for the CDR3: TGTGCCAGCAGTGATTCAGGGTTTTCGAGAAACACCATATATTTT. It encodes CASSDSGFSRNTIYF.

The rearrangement joins TRBV7-8 to TRBJ1-2; perhaps TRBD1 as D (6 bases). Germline V CDR1 and CDR2: SGHVS, FQNEAQ. Trimming removed 1 base at V and 3 bases at J, with 12 bases between. The CDR3 covers 15 residues. The CDR3 protein is CASSLEGDGHYGYTF. Here the CDR3 DNA reads TGTGCCAGCAGCTTAGAGGGGGACGGCCACTATGGCTACACCTTC.

The chain couples TRBV5-4 to TRBJ1-3; D not certain. The germline gives CDR1 SGHNT, CDR2 YYREEE (reference sequence). The CDR3 has 15 residues. Between the trimmed V and J ends, which lost 0 bases and 0 bases, there was a span of 7 bases. The CDR3 sequence: CASSLGSSSGNTIYF. CDR3 DNA: TGTGCCAGCAGCTTGGGTAGCAGCTCTGGAAACACCATATATTTT.

The J gene is TRBJ2-7, the V gene TRBV10-3, with 12 bases aligning to TRBD1. The germline CDR1 and CDR2 sequences are ENHRY and SYGVKD. This CDR3 region has 15 residues. With 1 base clipped from V and 6 bases from J, the junction kept 4 bases outside the gene matches. CDR3 region: CAISELGDRGPEQYF. CDR3 in DNA: TGTGCCATCAGTGAGTTGGGGGACAGGGGGCCCGAGCAGTACTTC.

As to this clone: Other DNA variants within this sample encode the same CDR3. DNA for the CDR3: TGTGCCAGCAGCGCGTTCACAGATACGCAGTATTTT. Protein: CASSAFTDTQYF. The chain recombines TRBV7-2 with TRBJ2-3, with no clear D. The CDR3 is made up of 12 amino acids. Germline-derived CDR1 and CDR2 are SGHTA and FQGNSA. V was clipped by 5 bases and J by 2 bases, with 5 bases between them. Filled out from reference TRBV7-2 and TRBJ2-3, the complete variable domain reads GAGVSQSPSNKVTEKGKDVELRCDPISGHTALYWYRQSLGQGLEFLIYFQGNSAPDKSGLPSDRFSAERTGGSVSTLTIQRTQQEDSAVYLCASSAFTDTQYFGPGTRLTVL.

This sequence joins TRBV19 and TRBJ1-1, with TRBD1 identical over 7 bases. In germline, CDR1 is LNHDA, CDR2 SQIVND (reference sequence). The CDR3 totals 17 residues. J was trimmed by 4 bases and V by 4 bases; bases with no gene match: 15. Here the CDR3 DNA reads TGTGCCAGTAGTACCCCCTACTCGGAGGGGGCGTTCACTGAAGCTTTCTTT. Its protein product is CASSTPYSEGAFTEAFF.

The CDR3 nucleotides are TGTGCCAGCAGTTACTCCCCAGACACTGAAGCTTTCTTT. Its translation is CASSYSPDTEAFF. The V and J genes are TRBV6-5 and TRBJ1-1; no definite D call. Germline loops: CDR1 MNHEY, CDR2 SVGAGI. V lost 0 bases to trimming and J lost 3 bases, with 5 bases between them. This CDR3 contains 13 residues.

This clone was detected ten times or more. The chain combines TRBV19 with TRBJ2-3, with 9 nucleotides matching TRBD1. CDR1 and CDR2 from the germline V gene are LNHDA and SQIVND (reference sequence). The CDR3 extends over 14 amino acids. V was clipped by 1 base and J by 4 bases; unmatched bases: 0. Here the CDR3 DNA reads TGTGCCAGTAGTATAGGACAGGGGGCAGATACGCAGTATTTT. It translates to CASSIGQGADTQYF. The full variable domain, completed using reference TRBV19 and TRBJ2-3, is DGGITQSPKYLFRKEGQNVTLSCEQNLNHDAMYWYRQDPGQGLRLIYYSQIVNDFQKGDIAEGYSVSREKKESFPLTVTSAQKNPTAFYLCASSIGQGADTQYFGPGTRLTVL.